The 5 T cell receptor beta chains reported below all come from one sample, sequenced in a study of identical twins. TCRdb recomputed calls from the 5' RACE reads with MiXCR, one row per CDR3 protein. Seen here are about 890,000 distinct CDR3 sequences, approximately 13% observed once, and the top ten hold about 1.5%. These same data were also listed under a study on yellow fever vaccine responses in identical twins.

Sequencing was carried out using PBMCs. The receptors derive from a woman under 30 in good health.

The chain has TRBV18 and TRBJ2-3, with TRBD2 identical over 8 bases. Looked up from germline, CDR1 is KGHSH and CDR2 is LQKENI. The CDR3 has 15 amino acids. Trimming cost V 3 bases and J 3 bases; bases outside gene matches: 5. CDR3: CASSPSGSRTDTQYF. The CDR3 DNA reads as TGTGCCAGCTCACCGAGCGGGAGTCGAACAGATACGCAGTATTTT.

This clonotype has a count of ten or more. This chain joins TRBV7-9 and TRBJ2-7; D is undetermined. The V gene lost 4 bases and the J gene lost 6 bases, with 10 bases spanning the gap. This CDR3 is built from 12 residues. Germline loops: CDR1 SEHNR, CDR2 FQNEAQ (reference sequence). This CDR3 reads CASSSQRLEQYF. In nucleotides, the CDR3 is TGTGCCAGCAGCTCCCAAAGGCTCGAGCAGTACTTC.

This clonotype was recorded a few times. J is TRBJ1-2 and V is TRBV29-1; no clear D. Between the trimmed V and J ends, which lost 0 bases and 11 bases, there was a span of 13 bases. CDR3 size: 12 residues. From germline, CDR1 is SQVTM and CDR2 ANQGSEA. CDR3 residues: CSVEEIGRSYTF. For the CDR3, the DNA is TGCAGCGTTGAAGAAATTGGACGGAGTTACACCTTC.

This clonotype was seen many times. The J gene is TRBJ2-5, the V gene TRBV7-2; 7 bases are shared with TRBD2. The J segment lost 9 bases and the V segment lost 4 bases, leaving 11 bases of the junction unmatched. CDR3 length equals 14 residues. CDR1 is SGHTA, CDR2 FQGNSA, per germline. The CDR3 region has the DNA TGTGCCAGCAGCTCCCCCGGGACTACAATTTCCCAGTACTTC. This sequence encodes CASSSPGTTISQYF.

This clonotype showed up just a few times. This rearrangement joins TRBV7-3 to TRBJ2-1; 12 bases map to TRBD2. CDR1 is SGHTA, CDR2 FQGTGA, per germline. J was trimmed by 6 bases and V by 5 bases; bases with no gene match: 8. The CDR3 has 16 residues. CDR3 DNA sequence: TGTGCCAGCAGCCCATGGGGACTAGCGGGCCCCAATGAGCAGTTCTTC. Translation gives CASSPWGLAGPNEQFF.